Included here is one T cell receptor beta chain sequence, with context. A read error may produce the germline difference seen at one junction end. The CDR3 is 13 amino acids. Germline assignment: CDR1 SGHNT and CDR2 YENEEA. The sample belongs to a study of identical twins. TCRdb processed the 5' RACE reads anew with MiXCR; each CDR3 protein has one entry. The sample lists approximately 500,000 distinct CDR3 sequences, approximately 24% occurring once. Another study also made use of these data, one on T cells expressing NK-cell markers. That investigation notes: In a group of 5 to 7 donors, dominant NKG2C+ clonotypes represented 1.0-7.0% of CD8+ T cells. In a few donors, dominant clonotypes made up 28.3-60.1% of CD3+CD56-NKG2C+ cells. Whether the expanded NKG2C+ T cell clones recognized HCMV remained unclear.

V and J are TRBV11-3 and TRBJ2-5, with unresolved D. Material: CD4+ T cells sorted from blood. This receptor was identified in a woman aged 18-30 years in good health. Here the CDR3 reads CASSLEDGETRYF. CDR3 DNA sequence: TGTGCCAGCAGCTTAGAGGACGGTGAGACCCGGTACTTC.